The next 9 T cell receptor beta chains were all read from a single sample in a study of blood T cell repertoires in COVID-19. The data were produced by immunoSEQ multiplex PCR, yet TCRdb's version contains in-frame clones alone and is incomplete. The table records fewer than 250,000 clones, more than 75% of them present only once. Sequenced: peripheral blood. These receptors were obtained from a man in his 60s with acute or convalescent COVID-19.

J is TRBJ1-2 and V is TRBV6-5, with D tentatively TRBD1 (6 bases). The CDR3 is made up of 14 amino acids. The germline V gene has CDR1 MNHEY and CDR2 SVGAGI. V was clipped by 6 bases and J by 8 bases, with 19 bases between them. The CDR3 DNA follows: TGTGCCAGCAGCTATTGGGGGGGGCCGGGAGGCTACACCTTC. Amino acids: CASSYWGGPGGYTF.

The chain links TRBV29-1 to TRBJ2-7; D is unclear. Between the trimmed V and J ends, which lost 5 bases and 6 bases, there was a span of 14 bases. The CDR3 is 12 residues long. CDR1 and CDR2 (germline): SQVTM, ANQGSEA. Here the CDR3 reads CSVSPTRSEQYF. The DNA for the CDR3 is TGCAGCGTTTCCCCCACCCGCAGCGAGCAGTACTTC.

The genes are TRBV7-8 and TRBJ1-5, with no clear D. The length of the CDR3 is 19 residues. Deletions cut 1 base from V and 0 bases from J, with 19 bases between. CDR1 and CDR2 (germline): SGHVS, FQNEAQ. The CDR3 loop is CASSLVSFRRANSNQPQHF. The CDR3 DNA reads TGTGCCAGCAGCTTAGTATCCTTCAGGCGGGCAAATAGCAATCAGCCCCAGCATTTT.

The V gene is TRBV10-3, the J gene TRBJ2-3; 7 bases agree with TRBD2. Germline assignment: CDR1 ENHRY and CDR2 SYGVKD. This CDR3 has 14 residues. The V gene end was trimmed by 6 bases and the J gene end by 2 bases; junction bases not matched to a gene: 5. CDR3 sequence reads: CAIRGGGDTDTQYF. Here the CDR3 DNA reads TGTGCCATCAGGGGCGGGGGAGACACAGATACGCAGTATTTT.

Concerning this clone: Other DNA sequences within the sample encode an identical CDR3. The rearrangement links TRBV7-8 to TRBJ2-5, with unresolved D. The CDR3 totals 13 residues. Germline values: CDR1 SGHVS, CDR2 FQNEAQ. V lost 5 bases and J 1 base, leaving 8 bases between the germline ends. The CDR3 here is CASSPVSQETQYF. The CDR3 DNA sequence: TGTGCCAGCAGCCCCGTCTCCCAAGAGACCCAGTACTTC. The full variable domain, its missing parts supplied by reference TRBV7-8 and TRBJ2-5, is GAGVSQSPRYKVAKRGQDVALRCDPISGHVSLFWYQQALGQGPEFLTYFQNEAQLDKSGLPSDRFFAERPEGSVSTLKIQRTQQEDSAVYLCASSPVSQETQYFGPGTRLLVL.

The CDR3 loop reads CASSFRQGRGYSNQPQHF. As DNA, the CDR3 is TGTGCCAGCAGTTTCAGACAGGGACGGGGCTATAGCAATCAGCCCCAGCATTTT. This chain links TRBV28 with TRBJ1-5, with 7 bases identical to TRBD1. With 3 bases clipped from V and 0 bases from J, the junction kept 11 bases outside the gene matches. This CDR3 has 18 residues. Germline CDR1 reads MDHEN; CDR2 reads SYDVKM.

The V call is TRBV4-2, the J call TRBJ2-1, with 11 bases fitting TRBD2. The germline V gene has CDR1 LGHNA and CDR2 YNFKEQ. Trimming at V came to 2 bases and at J to 5 bases, leaving 5 bases not matched to a gene. This CDR3 region has 16 residues. Here the CDR3 DNA reads TGTGCCAGCAGCCAACCCTCTAGCGGGGGGAACAATGAGCAGTTCTTC. This gives the protein CASSQPSSGGNNEQFF.

The rearrangement joins TRBV11-3 to TRBJ2-2; TRBD2 aligns across 9 bases. Germline CDR1 and CDR2: SGHNT and YENEEA. The length of the CDR3 is 15 residues. Trimming removed 5 bases from V and 5 bases from J; junction bases left unmatched: 6. This chain's CDR3 is CASSAGGALTGELFF. The DNA for the CDR3 is TGTGCCAGCAGCGCGGGGGGGGCCCTTACCGGGGAGCTGTTTTTT.

The J gene is TRBJ2-1, the V gene TRBV4-1, with D possibly being TRBD2 (5 bases). Trimming took off 1 base at V and 1 base at J, with 11 bases between the two ends. CDR1 is MGHRA, CDR2 YSYEKL, per germline. This CDR3 spans 16 amino acids. CDR3 region: CASSQVPGRSYNEQFF. In DNA, the CDR3 is TGCGCCAGCAGCCAAGTTCCGGGAAGGTCCTACAATGAGCAGTTCTTC.